This TCR beta chain was sequenced during a study of CD8+ T cells in alopecia areata. Turning to the study itself: Those treated were given oral tofacitinib at 5 to 10 mg twice daily.

Note on this clone: Its target is unknown.

Sequencing relied on a cDNA template that was reverse transcribed from extracted RNA. Sequenced by immunoSEQ multiplex PCR; TCRdb stores in-frame clones only, minus some. The sample carries about 88,000 clones, 40% to 50% recorded once. Points from the study as a whole: Tofacitinib produced a significant decrease in scalp clonality and in expanded CD8+ clones among the top 100. Having one nonresponder leaves uncertain how baseline CD8+ expansion relates to response. Sequences from scalp samples also cover resident alphabeta T cells of normal skin.

The CDR3 is 12 residues long. Germline CDR1 reads LNHDA; CDR2 reads SQIVND (reference sequence). The V end lost 1 base, the J end lost 7 bases, and 7 bases lay between the germline ends. The treatment was: oral pan-JAK inhibitor, 5-10 mg twice daily. The receptor was isolated from a human donor with alopecia areata. This chain links TRBV19 with TRBJ1-1; unclear D gene. The source was CD8+ T cells sorted from blood, collected at week 24, from a patient treated with tofacitinib. The CDR3 DNA follows: TGTGCCAGTAGTATAGGACGCCTTGAAGCTTTCTTT. Its translation: CASSIGRLEAFF.